These 17 T cell receptor beta chains came from one sample sequenced in a study of blood T cell repertoires in COVID-19. Clones were read by immunoSEQ multiplex PCR, and TCRdb kept only the in-frame ones, dropping some. In the table there are around 310,000 clones, around 90% of which are singletons. Sequencing was done on a sample of peripheral blood. All receptors come from a woman under 40 with COVID-19, enrolled during active disease.

The chain joins TRBV9 to TRBJ2-3; 9 bases are shared with TRBD2. The germline CDR1 and CDR2 sequences are SGDLS and YYNGEE. CDR3 size: 15 residues. Trimming took 6 bases from V and 3 from J; bases not matched to a gene: 8. Written as DNA, the CDR3 is TGTGCCAGCACCGGGGGCCTAGCGGGAACAGATACGCAGTATTTT. This sequence encodes CASTGGLAGTDTQYF.

The V gene is TRBV2, the J gene TRBJ2-7; possible D gene TRBD2, 7 bases. V lost 6 bases and J lost 7, with 22 bases in between. The CDR3 runs 15 residues. Germline CDR1 is SNHLY and CDR2 is FYNNEI. CDR3 loop: CASRGASGAGREQYF. The CDR3 nucleotides read TGTGCCAGCAGGGGGGCTAGCGGAGCCGGTCGGGAGCAGTACTTC.

The chain links TRBV9 to TRBJ2-7; 7 positions match TRBD2. With 0 bases clipped from V and 2 bases from J, the junction kept 5 bases outside the gene matches. Germline assignment: CDR1 SGDLS and CDR2 YYNGEE. CDR3 size: 15 residues. The CDR3: CASSVGASGAYEQYF. CDR3 DNA: TGTGCCAGCAGCGTAGGGGCTAGCGGCGCCTACGAGCAGTACTTC.

The chain couples TRBV28 to TRBJ1-5, with 7 bases that match TRBD1. Germline V gene sequence: CDR1 MDHEN, CDR2 SYDVKM. The CDR3 spans 15 residues. V trimming: 6 bases; J trimming: 0 bases; junction bases outside the gene matches: 5. DNA for the CDR3: TGTGCCAGCAGCGGGACAGCTTATAGCAATCAGCCCCAGCATTTT. Translated, it gives CASSGTAYSNQPQHF.

V usage is TRBV5-1 and J usage is TRBJ1-2, with D perhaps TRBD1 (6 bases). With 2 bases removed from V and 0 bases from J, the gap between germline ends came to 8 bases. CDR1 SGHRS and CDR2 YFSETQ come from the germline V gene. The CDR3 loop spans 14 amino acids. CDR3 region: CASSFGQPNYGYTF. In DNA form, the CDR3 reads TGCGCCAGCAGCTTCGGACAGCCTAACTATGGCTACACCTTC.

The chain recombines TRBV6-5 with TRBJ2-5; 8 nucleotides match TRBD2. The CDR3 is 16 residues long. V lost 0 bases, J lost 5 bases, and 8 bases stayed unmatched. The germline CDR1 and CDR2 sequences are MNHEY and SVGAGI. The CDR3 sequence is CASSYSNREGPETQYF. DNA of the CDR3: TGTGCCAGCAGTTACTCGAATCGGGAGGGCCCCGAGACCCAGTACTTC.

V gene TRBV4-1 combines with J gene TRBJ1-5, with TRBD1 matching over 8 bases. The CDR3 loop spans 15 amino acids. Germline V gene lookup returns CDR1 MGHRA and CDR2 YSYEKL. J was trimmed by 6 bases and V by 0 bases; bases with no gene match: 4. CDR3 bases: TGCGCCAGCAGCCAAGAGGGCAGGGGGCTTCAGCCCCAGCATTTT. As protein: CASSQEGRGLQPQHF.

The chain recombines TRBV19 with TRBJ1-3; 7 positions agree with TRBD1. Germline V gene data show CDR1 as LNHDA and CDR2 as SQIVND (reference sequence). With V trimmed by 8 bases and J by 2 bases, 9 bases remained unmatched. The CDR3 spans 15 residues. Here the CDR3 reads CASWGQPRTGNTIYF. The DNA of the CDR3 is TGTGCCAGTTGGGGACAGCCCAGGACTGGAAACACCATATATTTT.

The V and J genes are TRBV19 and TRBJ1-2; 10 bases agree with TRBD1. The CDR3 has 15 amino acids. The germline CDR1 and CDR2 sequences are LNHDA and SQIVND (reference sequence). V dropped 6 bases and J dropped 4; count of bases not matched to a gene: 8. CDR3 region: CASSTPGQGTYGYTF. CDR3 bases: TGTGCCAGTAGCACCCCGGGACAGGGGACCTATGGCTACACCTTC.

The CDR3 region has the DNA TGTGCCACACTAACGACAGGGGTAGAAAAACTGTTTTTT. Its translation: CATLTTGVEKLFF. The J gene is TRBJ1-4, the V gene TRBV28; 8 nucleotides align to TRBD1. Germline trimming cut 10 bases from V and 8 bases from J; bases unmatched to any gene: 9. Germline-derived CDR1 and CDR2 are MDHEN and SYDVKM. This CDR3 is built from 13 residues.

J is TRBJ1-1 and V is TRBV13; weak D call: TRBD1 (5 bases). The CDR3 runs to 15 residues. V gave up 1 base and J gave up 3 bases, with 12 bases separating them. Per the germline V gene, CDR1 is PRHDT and CDR2 is FYEKMQ (reference sequence). Here the CDR3 DNA reads TGTGCCAGCAGCTTAGCCGGGGGAGGGGACACTGAAGCTTTCTTT. This translates into CASSLAGGGDTEAFF.

This clone was found a few times. The gene calls are TRBV7-9 and TRBJ1-5; D uncertain. Deletions cut 1 base from V and 4 bases from J, with 8 bases between. The CDR3 extends over 14 amino acids. Germline CDR1 and CDR2: SEHNR and FQNEAQ (reference sequence). CDR3 DNA sequence: TGTGCCAGCAGCTTAGGACGGGATAATCAGCCCCAGCATTTT. It is translated as CASSLGRDNQPQHF.

This clone was seen once. The V gene is TRBV29-1, the J gene TRBJ2-7; TRBD1 agrees at 8 bases. The CDR3 sequence is 15 residues long. Germline CDR1 SQVTM, CDR2 ANQGSEA. The V segment lost 0 bases and the J segment 5 bases; nucleotides outside the gene matches: 9. Here the CDR3 reads CSVEEGTGGRDEQYF. The CDR3 nucleotides are TGCAGCGTTGAAGAAGGGACAGGCGGCAGGGACGAGCAGTACTTC.

The gene calls are TRBV6-2 or TRBV6-3 and TRBJ1-1; a weak D match, TRBD1 (6 bases). The germline V gene encodes CDR1 MNHEY and CDR2 SVGEGT. The CDR3 is 12 amino acids. V was trimmed by 5 bases and J by 12 bases, leaving 16 bases between them. The CDR3 bases are TGTGCCAGCAGTCTCGACAGGCTTGCGACTTTCTTT. Encoded protein: CASSLDRLATFF.

This chain's CDR3 is CAISDSNNSPLHF. The CDR3 nucleotides read TGTGCCATCAGTGACAGTAATAATTCACCCCTCCACTTT. The gene calls are TRBV10-3 and TRBJ1-6; no definite D call. CDR3 length: 13 residues. Trimming removed 3 bases from V and 5 bases from J, with 5 bases in between. Germline values: CDR1 ENHRY, CDR2 SYGVKD.

The V call is TRBV7-2, the J call TRBJ1-2, with TRBD1 matching over 7 bases. The germline V gene encodes CDR1 SGHTA and CDR2 FQGNSA. This CDR3 contains 14 residues. Trimming took 10 bases from V and 2 from J; bases not matched to a gene: 10. The CDR3 is CATRQNRGNYGYTF. CDR3 bases: TGTGCCACGCGGCAGAACAGGGGAAACTATGGCTACACCTTC.

V gene TRBV28 combines with J gene TRBJ1-4; 7 nucleotides line up with TRBD1. The length of the CDR3 is 18 residues. Germline V lookup: CDR1 MDHEN, CDR2 SYDVKM. Germline trimming cut 5 bases from V and 0 bases from J; bases unmatched to any gene: 12. The CDR3 here is CASSTSRWDRPTNEKLFF. In DNA, the CDR3 is TGTGCCAGCAGTACCTCCCGGTGGGACAGACCAACTAATGAAAAACTGTTTTTT.